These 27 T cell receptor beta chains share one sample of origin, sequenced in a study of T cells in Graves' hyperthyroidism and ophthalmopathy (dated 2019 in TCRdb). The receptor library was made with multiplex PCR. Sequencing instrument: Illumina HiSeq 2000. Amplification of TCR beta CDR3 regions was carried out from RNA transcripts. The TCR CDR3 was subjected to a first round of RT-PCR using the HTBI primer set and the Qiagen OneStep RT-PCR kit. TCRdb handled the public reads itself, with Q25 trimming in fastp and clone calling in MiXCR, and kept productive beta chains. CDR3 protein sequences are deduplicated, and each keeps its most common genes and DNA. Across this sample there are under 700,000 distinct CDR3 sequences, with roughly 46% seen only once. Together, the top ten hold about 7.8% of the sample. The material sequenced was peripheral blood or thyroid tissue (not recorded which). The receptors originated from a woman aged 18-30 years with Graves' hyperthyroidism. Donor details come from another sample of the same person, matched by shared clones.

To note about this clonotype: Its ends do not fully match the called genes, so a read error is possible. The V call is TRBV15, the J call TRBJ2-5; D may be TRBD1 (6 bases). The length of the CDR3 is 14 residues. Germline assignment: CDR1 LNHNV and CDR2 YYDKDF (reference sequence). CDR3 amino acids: CATSGGQFQETRYF. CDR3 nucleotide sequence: TGTGCCACCAGCGGAGGACAGTTTCAAGAGACCCGGTACTTC.

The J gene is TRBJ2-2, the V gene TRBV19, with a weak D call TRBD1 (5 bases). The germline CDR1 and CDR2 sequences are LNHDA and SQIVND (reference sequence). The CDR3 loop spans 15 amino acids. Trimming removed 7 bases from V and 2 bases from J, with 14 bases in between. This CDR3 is CASISMGPNTGELFF. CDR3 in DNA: TGTGCCAGTATCTCCATGGGGCCTAACACCGGGGAGCTGTTTTTT.

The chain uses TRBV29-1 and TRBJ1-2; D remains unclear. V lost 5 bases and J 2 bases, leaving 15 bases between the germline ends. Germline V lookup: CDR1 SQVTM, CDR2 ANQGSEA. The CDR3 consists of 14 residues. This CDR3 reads CSVLKSGPNYGYTF. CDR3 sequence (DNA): TGCAGCGTTCTGAAGTCTGGACCCAACTATGGCTACACCTTC.

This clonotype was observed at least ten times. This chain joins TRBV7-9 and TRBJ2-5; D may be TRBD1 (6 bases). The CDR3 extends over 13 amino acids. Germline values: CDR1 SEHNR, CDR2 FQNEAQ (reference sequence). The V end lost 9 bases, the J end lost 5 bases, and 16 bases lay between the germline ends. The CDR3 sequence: CARFTGNGETQYF. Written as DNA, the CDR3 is TGTGCCAGATTCACAGGGAACGGGGAGACCCAGTACTTC. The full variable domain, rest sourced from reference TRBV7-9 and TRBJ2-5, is DTGVSQNPRHKITKRGQNVTFRCDPISEHNRLYWYRQTLGQGPEFLTYFQNEAQLEKSRLLSDRFSAERPKGSFSTLEIQRTEQGDSAMYLCARFTGNGETQYFGPGTRLLVL.

The CDR3, as DNA: TGTGCCAGCAGCCCCGGGTGGACTGAAGCTTTCTTT. It is translated as CASSPGWTEAFF. The rearrangement links TRBV12-3 or TRBV12-4 to TRBJ1-1; D is ambiguous. V was clipped by 6 bases and J by 5 bases, with 10 bases between them. The CDR3 has 12 residues.

CDR3 in amino acids: CASSIGGGYTYEQYF. The CDR3 region has the DNA TGTGCCAGTAGTATAGGCGGCGGTTACACCTACGAGCAGTACTTC. This rearrangement joins TRBV19 to TRBJ2-7, with no clear D. The CDR3 loop spans 15 amino acids. The V gene's germline CDR1 is LNHDA and CDR2 SQIVND (reference sequence). Deletions cut 1 base from V and 2 bases from J, with 12 bases between.

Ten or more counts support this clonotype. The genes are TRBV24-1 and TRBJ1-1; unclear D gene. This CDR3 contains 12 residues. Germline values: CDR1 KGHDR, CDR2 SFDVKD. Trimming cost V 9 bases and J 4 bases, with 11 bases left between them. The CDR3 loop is CATSGVGTEAFF. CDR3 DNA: TGTGCCACCTCTGGGGTCGGCACTGAAGCTTTCTTT.

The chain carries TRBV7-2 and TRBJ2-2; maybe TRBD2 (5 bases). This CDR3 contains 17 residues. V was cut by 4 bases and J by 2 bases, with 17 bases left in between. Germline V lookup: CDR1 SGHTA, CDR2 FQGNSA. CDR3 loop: CASSSTIRGSNTGELFF. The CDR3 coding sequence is TGTGCCAGCAGCTCAACTATACGAGGGAGTAACACCGGGGAGCTGTTTTTT.

Here the CDR3 DNA reads TGTGCCAGCACGGACAGGGGACAGACTAATGAAAAACTGTTTTTT. Protein product: CASTDRGQTNEKLFF. The V gene is TRBV2, the J gene TRBJ1-4, with 9 bases lining up with TRBD1. Trimming at V came to 7 bases and at J to 2 bases, leaving 5 bases not matched to a gene. Per the germline V gene, CDR1 is SNHLY and CDR2 is FYNNEI. This CDR3 is 15 amino acids long.

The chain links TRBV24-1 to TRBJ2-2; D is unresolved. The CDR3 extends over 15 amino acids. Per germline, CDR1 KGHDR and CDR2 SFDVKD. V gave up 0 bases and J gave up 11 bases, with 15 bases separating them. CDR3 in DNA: TGTGCCACCAGTGATTTGGGATCGGGCCCCGATGAGCTGTTTTTT. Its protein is CATSDLGSGPDELFF.

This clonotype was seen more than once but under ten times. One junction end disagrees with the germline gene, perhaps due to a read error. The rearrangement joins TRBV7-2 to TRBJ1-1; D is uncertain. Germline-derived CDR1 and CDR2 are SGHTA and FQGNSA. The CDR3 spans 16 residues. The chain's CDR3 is CASSSSGSGLYTEAFF. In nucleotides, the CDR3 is TGCGCCAGCAGCTCGTCGGGTTCCGGGCTTTACACTGAAGCTTTCTTT.

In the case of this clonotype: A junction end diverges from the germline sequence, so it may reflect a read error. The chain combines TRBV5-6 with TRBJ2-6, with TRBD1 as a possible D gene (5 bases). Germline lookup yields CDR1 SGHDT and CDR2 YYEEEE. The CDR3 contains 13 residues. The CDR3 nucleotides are TGTGCCAGCAGCTTGTATGGGGCCAACGTCCCGACTTTC. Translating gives CASSLYGANVPTF.

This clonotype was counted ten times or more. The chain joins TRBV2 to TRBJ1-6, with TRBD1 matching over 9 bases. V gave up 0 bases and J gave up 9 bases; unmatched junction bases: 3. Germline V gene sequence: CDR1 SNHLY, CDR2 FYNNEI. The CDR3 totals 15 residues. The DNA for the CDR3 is TGTGCCAGCAGTGAAGCGGGACAGGGTAGTTCACCCCTCCACTTT. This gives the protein CASSEAGQGSSPLHF.

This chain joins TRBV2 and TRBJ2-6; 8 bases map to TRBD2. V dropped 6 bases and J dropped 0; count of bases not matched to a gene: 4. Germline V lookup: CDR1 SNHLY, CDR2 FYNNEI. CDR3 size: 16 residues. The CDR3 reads CASRLLAASGANVLTF. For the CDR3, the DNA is TGTGCCAGCAGACTACTAGCGGCCTCTGGGGCCAACGTCCTGACTTTC.

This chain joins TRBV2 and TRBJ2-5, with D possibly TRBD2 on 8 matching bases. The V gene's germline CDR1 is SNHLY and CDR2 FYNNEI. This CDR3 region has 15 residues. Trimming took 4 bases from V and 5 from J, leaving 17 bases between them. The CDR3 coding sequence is TGTGCCAGCAGTGTCCCGGGAGGGGGCAGGGAGACCCAGTACTTC. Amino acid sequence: CASSVPGGGRETQYF. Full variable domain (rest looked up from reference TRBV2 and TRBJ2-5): EPEVTQTPSHQVTQMGQEVILRCVPISNHLYFYWYRQILGQKVEFLVSFYNNEISEKSEIFDDQFSVERPDGSNFTLKIRSTKLEDSAMYFCASSVPGGGRETQYFGPGTRLLVL.

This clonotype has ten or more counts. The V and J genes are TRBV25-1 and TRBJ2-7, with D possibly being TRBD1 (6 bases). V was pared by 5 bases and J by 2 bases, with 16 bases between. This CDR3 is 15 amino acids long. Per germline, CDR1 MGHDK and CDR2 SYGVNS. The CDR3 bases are TGTGCCAGCAGTTATGAGGACAGCCCTCCCTACGAGCAGTACTTC. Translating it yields CASSYEDSPPYEQYF.

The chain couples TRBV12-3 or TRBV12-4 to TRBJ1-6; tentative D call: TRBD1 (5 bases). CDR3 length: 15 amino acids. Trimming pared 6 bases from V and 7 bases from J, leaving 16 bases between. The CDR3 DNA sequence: TGTGCCAGCAGCCGCCAGGGACTGCCGAATTCACCCCTCCACTTT. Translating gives CASSRQGLPNSPLHF.

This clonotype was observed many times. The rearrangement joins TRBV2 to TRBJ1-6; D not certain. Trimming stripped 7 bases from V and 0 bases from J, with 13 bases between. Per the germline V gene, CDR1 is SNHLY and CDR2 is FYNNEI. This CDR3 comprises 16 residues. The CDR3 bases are TGTGCCAGCACCGCGGACGGGAGCTCCTATAATTCACCCCTCCACTTT. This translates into CASTADGSSYNSPLHF.

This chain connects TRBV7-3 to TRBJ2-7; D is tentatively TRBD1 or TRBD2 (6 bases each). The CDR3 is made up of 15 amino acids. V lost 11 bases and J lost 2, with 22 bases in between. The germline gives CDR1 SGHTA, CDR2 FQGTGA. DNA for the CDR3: TGTGCCTGGAGGGGGATGAGCAGAGAAACCTACGAGCAGTACTTC. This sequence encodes CAWRGMSRETYEQYF.

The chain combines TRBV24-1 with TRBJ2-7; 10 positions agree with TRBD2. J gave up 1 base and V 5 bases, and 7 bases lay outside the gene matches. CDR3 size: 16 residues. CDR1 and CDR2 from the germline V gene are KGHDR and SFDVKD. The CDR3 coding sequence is TGTGCCACCAGTGGAAGAGATAGCGGGAGGTCCTACGAGCAGTACTTC. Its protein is CATSGRDSGRSYEQYF.

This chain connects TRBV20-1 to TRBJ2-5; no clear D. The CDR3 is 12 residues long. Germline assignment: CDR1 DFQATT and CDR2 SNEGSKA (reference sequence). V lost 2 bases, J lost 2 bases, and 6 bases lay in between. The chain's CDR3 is CSARTLQETQYF. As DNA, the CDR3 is TGCAGTGCTAGAACCCTGCAAGAGACCCAGTACTTC.

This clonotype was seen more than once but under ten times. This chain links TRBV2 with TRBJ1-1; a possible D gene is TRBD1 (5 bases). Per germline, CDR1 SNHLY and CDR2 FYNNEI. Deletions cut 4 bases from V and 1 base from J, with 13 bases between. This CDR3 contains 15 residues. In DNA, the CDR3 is TGTGCCAGCAGTGCACGGGGGGTGGGGAACACTGAAGCTTTCTTT. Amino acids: CASSARGVGNTEAFF.

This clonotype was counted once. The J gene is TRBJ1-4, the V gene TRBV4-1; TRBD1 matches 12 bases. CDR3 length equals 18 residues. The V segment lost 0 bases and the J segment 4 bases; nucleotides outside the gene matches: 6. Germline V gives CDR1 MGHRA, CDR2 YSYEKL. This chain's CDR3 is CASSQEPGQGAHNEKLFF. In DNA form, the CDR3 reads TGCGCCAGCAGCCAAGAACCGGGACAGGGGGCTCATAATGAAAAACTGTTTTTT.

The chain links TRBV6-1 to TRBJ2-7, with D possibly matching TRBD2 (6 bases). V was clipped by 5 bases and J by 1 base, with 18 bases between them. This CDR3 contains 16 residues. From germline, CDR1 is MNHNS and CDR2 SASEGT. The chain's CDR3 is CASSPTSWGVSYEQYF. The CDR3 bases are TGTGCCAGCAGTCCGACTAGTTGGGGGGTGTCCTACGAGCAGTACTTC.

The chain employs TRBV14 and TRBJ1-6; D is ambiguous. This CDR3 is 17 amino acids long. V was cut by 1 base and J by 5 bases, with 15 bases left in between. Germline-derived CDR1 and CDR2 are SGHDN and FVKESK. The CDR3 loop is CASSQAKGTADNSPLHF. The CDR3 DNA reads TGTGCCAGCAGCCAAGCCAAGGGAACGGCCGATAATTCACCCCTCCACTTT.

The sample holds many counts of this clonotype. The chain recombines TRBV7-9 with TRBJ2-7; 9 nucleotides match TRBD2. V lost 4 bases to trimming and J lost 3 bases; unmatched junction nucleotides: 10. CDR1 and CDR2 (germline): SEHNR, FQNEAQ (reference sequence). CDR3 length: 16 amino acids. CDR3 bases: TGTGCCAGCAGCTCTCCTATAGGGCGGGAGGGCTACGAGCAGTACTTC. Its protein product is CASSSPIGREGYEQYF.

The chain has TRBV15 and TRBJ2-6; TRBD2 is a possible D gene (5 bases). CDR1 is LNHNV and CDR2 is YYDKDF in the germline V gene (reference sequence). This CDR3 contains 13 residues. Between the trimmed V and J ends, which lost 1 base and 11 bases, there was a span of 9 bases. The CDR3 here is CATSRGGIYVLTF. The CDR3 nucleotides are TGTGCCACCAGCAGAGGAGGGATCTACGTCCTGACTTTC.